These 20 T cell receptor beta chains were all obtained from the same sample, sequenced in a study of cytomegalovirus exposure and HLA in healthy donors. The study ran its PCR with 60 Vbeta and 13 Jbeta primers. Sequencing used immunoSEQ multiplex PCR; TCRdb keeps in-frame clones, though not all of them. The sample yields 150,000 to 200,000 clones, 80% to 90% seen once. Input material: PBMCs. Every receptor here comes from a young woman in good health and CMV-seronegative.

The J gene is TRBJ2-1, the V gene TRBV6-5, with TRBD2 matching over 8 bases. CDR1 and CDR2 from the germline V gene are MNHEY and SVGAGI. J lost 0 bases, V lost 6 bases, and 4 bases had no gene match. The CDR3 has 15 residues. CDR3: CASRSGSGSYNEQFF. Here the CDR3 DNA reads TGTGCCAGCAGAAGCGGGAGTGGCTCCTACAATGAGCAGTTCTTC.

The gene calls are TRBV7-9 and TRBJ2-1; D is possibly TRBD2 (5 bases). The germline gives CDR1 SEHNR, CDR2 FQNEAQ (reference sequence). V was trimmed by 8 bases and J by 10 bases, leaving 21 bases between them. This CDR3 is 14 amino acids long. CDR3 nucleotide sequence: TGTGCCAGCGGCTCCCGTCGAGCGGATGCGGAGCAGTTCTTC. Protein: CASGSRRADAEQFF. The whole variable domain, remainder taken from reference TRBV7-9 and TRBJ2-1, is DTGVSQNPRHKITKRGQNVTFRCDPISEHNRLYWYRQTLGQGPEFLTYFQNEAQLEKSRLLSDRFSAERPKGSFSTLEIQRTEQGDSAMYLCASGSRRADAEQFFGPGTRLTVL.

This clone was seen once. This chain joins TRBV18 and TRBJ2-7; 8 bases are a match to TRBD1. Germline CDR1 reads KGHSH; CDR2 reads LQKENI. The CDR3 length is 16 residues. Trimming at V came to 3 bases and at J to 5 bases, leaving 12 bases not matched to a gene. Here the CDR3 DNA reads TGTGCCAGCTCACCCAACCCCCAGGGGGCGCGCGACGAGCAGTACTTC. It translates to CASSPNPQGARDEQYF.

The chain recombines TRBV5-4 with TRBJ2-7; 11 nucleotides agree with TRBD1. The CDR3 covers 18 residues. Germline assignment: CDR1 SGHNT and CDR2 YYREEE (reference sequence). J lost 2 bases, V lost 0 bases, and 10 bases had no gene match. The CDR3 sequence is CASSLDTGTGGRPYEQYF. The CDR3 bases are TGTGCCAGCAGCTTGGATACCGGGACAGGGGGTAGGCCCTACGAGCAGTACTTC.

The DNA for the CDR3 is TGTGCTAGTGGTTTGGTACTCCTCCCCGTCTTCTTC. This sequence encodes CASGLVLLPVFF. V gene TRBV12-5 combines with J gene TRBJ2-1; D unclear. The germline CDR1 and CDR2 sequences are LGHNT and FRNRAP. The ends were cut back, 0 bases at V and 16 bases at J, with 13 bases in the middle. CDR3 length equals 12 residues.

This clone has just a few counts. This chain uses TRBV2 with TRBJ2-7; tentative D call: TRBD2 (7 bases). Germline V lookup: CDR1 SNHLY, CDR2 FYNNEI. There are 15 residues in the CDR3. The V end lost 4 bases, the J end lost 5 bases, and 18 bases lay between the germline ends. The CDR3 nucleotides are TGTGCCAGCAGTGGATCTCCGGGGGGCAGACACGAGCAGTACTTC. This encodes CASSGSPGGRHEQYF.

V gene TRBV28 combines with J gene TRBJ1-1; no clear D gene. Germline values: CDR1 MDHEN, CDR2 SYDVKM. CDR3 length: 14 residues. V was shortened by 4 bases and J by 7 bases, with 16 bases between the two germline ends. The CDR3 DNA reads TGTGCCAGCAGTTCCTCGTACAGTGGGCATGAAGCTTTCTTT. Translation: CASSSSYSGHEAFF.

This rearrangement joins TRBV28 to TRBJ1-3, with 9 bases identical to TRBD1. The V segment lost 5 bases and the J segment 0 bases; nucleotides outside the gene matches: 11. This CDR3 is built from 18 residues. In germline, CDR1 is MDHEN, CDR2 SYDVKM. The CDR3 is CASSLRQGVTRSGNTIYF. The CDR3 DNA is TGTGCCAGCAGTCTCAGACAGGGGGTAACCCGCTCTGGAAACACCATATATTTT.

CDR3 DNA: TGTGCCAGCAGTGCCCTCTTAGAGCAGTACTTC. Protein: CASSALLEQYF. The chain has TRBV25-1 and TRBJ2-7; D ambiguous. CDR1 is MGHDK and CDR2 is SYGVNS in the germline V gene. The CDR3 loop spans 11 amino acids. Trimming cost V 4 bases and J 7 bases, with 8 bases left between them.

The chain has TRBV10-3 and TRBJ2-3; D possibly corresponds to TRBD1 (6 bases). CDR1 is ENHRY and CDR2 is SYGVKD in the germline V gene. The length of the CDR3 is 17 residues. The V end lost 0 bases, the J end lost 2 bases, and 15 bases lay between the germline ends. The CDR3 DNA follows: TGTGCCATCAGTGAGTCTGCGACAGGCGATTACACAGATACGCAGTATTTT. It encodes CAISESATGDYTDTQYF.

V gene TRBV6-5 combines with J gene TRBJ2-7; 8 bases match TRBD1. The germline CDR1 and CDR2 sequences are MNHEY and SVGAGI. This CDR3 has 15 amino acids. V shed 2 bases and J 5 bases; nucleotides not matched to a gene: 8. CDR3 DNA sequence: TGTGCCAGCAGTTACGGGGGGACAGGAGAGCACGAGCAGTACTTC. Translation gives CASSYGGTGEHEQYF.

The chain is built from TRBV7-8 and TRBJ2-7; TRBD1 might be the D (5 bases). Trimming left V 5 bases short and J 6 bases short, with 11 bases between. The CDR3 sequence is 12 residues long. Germline V gene lookup returns CDR1 SGHVS and CDR2 FQNEAQ. The CDR3 sequence: CASSQLGLEQYF. In nucleotides, the CDR3 is TGTGCCAGCAGCCAACTGGGGCTCGAGCAGTACTTC.

This chain connects TRBV11-1 to TRBJ2-4, with D perhaps matching TRBD1 (5 bases). V was shortened by 5 bases and J by 3 bases, with 11 bases between the two germline ends. CDR3 length: 14 residues. Germline loops: CDR1 SGHAT, CDR2 FQDESV (reference sequence). CDR3 sequence: CASSVDRGKNIQYF. CDR3 coding DNA: TGTGCCAGCAGCGTCGACAGAGGCAAAAACATTCAGTACTTC.

The rearrangement joins TRBV9 to TRBJ1-5, with D possibly TRBD1 on 6 matching bases. The V gene's germline CDR1 is SGDLS and CDR2 YYNGEE. The CDR3 has 15 residues. Deletions cut 4 bases from V and 7 bases from J, with 18 bases between. The CDR3 bases are TGTGCCAGCAGCCCAAGGGGGGAGGGGTGGCAGCCCCAGCATTTT. The encoded protein is CASSPRGEGWQPQHF.

Only one count was recorded for this clone. The V call is TRBV5-1, the J call TRBJ2-1, with a possible D match to TRBD1 (5 bases). CDR1 is SGHRS, CDR2 YFSETQ, per germline. Trimming pared 0 bases from V and 6 bases from J, leaving 16 bases between. The CDR3 runs 16 residues. CDR3 region: CASSLEGYTGVNEQFF. CDR3 nucleotides: TGCGCCAGCAGCTTGGAGGGGTATACAGGAGTCAATGAGCAGTTCTTC.

The V call is TRBV28, the J call TRBJ2-1; TRBD1 matches 8 bases. This CDR3 is 20 amino acids long. Unmatched junction bases numbered 20, after V lost 6 bases and J lost 1 base. Germline lookup yields CDR1 MDHEN and CDR2 SYDVKM. The CDR3 region is CASSMGSPGGILESYNEQFF. The CDR3 bases are TGTGCCAGCAGCATGGGGTCCCCAGGGGGCATCCTCGAATCCTACAATGAGCAGTTCTTC.

V usage is TRBV11-2 and J usage is TRBJ2-7; a possible D gene is TRBD2 (6 bases). The CDR3 is 14 amino acids. From germline, CDR1 is SGHAT and CDR2 FQNNGV. V was cut by 0 bases and J by 6 bases, with 12 bases left in between. The CDR3 region is CASSLDHWGVEQYF. CDR3 DNA sequence: TGTGCCAGCAGCTTAGATCACTGGGGGGTCGAGCAGTACTTC.

This rearrangement joins TRBV2 to TRBJ2-2; D is uncertain. Germline values: CDR1 SNHLY, CDR2 FYNNEI. This CDR3 region has 13 residues. Trimming took off 8 bases at V and 0 bases at J, with 7 bases between the two ends. The CDR3 coding sequence is TGTGCCAGCCGAACTCCGAACACCGGGGAGCTGTTTTTT. Translated, it gives CASRTPNTGELFF.

Regarding this clone: The sample has other DNA sequences that encode this CDR3 too. CDR3 sequence: CASSPGQVSYNEQFF. CDR3 DNA sequence: TGCGCCAGCAGCCCAGGGCAGGTTTCCTACAATGAGCAGTTCTTC. This chain joins TRBV5-1 and TRBJ2-1; TRBD1 is a possible D gene (5 bases). CDR3 size: 15 residues. V was pared by 4 bases and J by 1 base, with 12 bases between. The germline V gene encodes CDR1 SGHRS and CDR2 YFSETQ.

This chain uses TRBV5-5 with TRBJ2-2; D is perhaps TRBD1 (6 bases). CDR3 size: 15 residues. Trimming left V 0 bases short and J 2 bases short, with 8 bases between. CDR1 SGHKS and CDR2 YYEKEE come from the germline V gene (reference sequence). The CDR3 region is CASSLVQGNTGELFF. Here the CDR3 DNA reads TGTGCCAGCAGCTTGGTACAGGGAAACACCGGGGAGCTGTTTTTT.